The present entry profiles one TCR beta chain with its context. Its target is not known. These data belong to a study of shared clonotypes between healthy human individuals. There are 15 residues in the CDR3. V shed 3 bases and J 6 bases; nucleotides not matched to a gene: 4. Germline V gene sequence: CDR1 SGHTA, CDR2 FQGNSA. Naive CD8 cells lacked CD45RO and underwent positive selection for CCR7, leaving out terminally differentiated effector memory CD45RA+ cells. Donors, without exception, were Caucasian adults residing in Nashville, Tennessee. The test was conducted at deep level. Sequencing used immunoSEQ multiplex PCR; TCRdb keeps in-frame clones, though not all of them. The table has around 2,000,000 clones, over 85% seen once. Study-wide results and limits: The donor pool, a small one, limited the genetic and exposure-history diversity represented.

The source is a man younger than 35 in good health. Source material: naive CD8+ T cells sorted from blood. The J gene is TRBJ2-1, the V gene TRBV7-2; TRBD2 matches at 11 bases. CDR3 coding DNA: TGTGCCAGCAGCTTTAGCGGGAGGGCTACCAATGAGCAGTTCTTC. It translates to CASSFSGRATNEQFF.